This T cell receptor beta chain was identified during a study of vaccination and CD4 T cells after COVID-19. Study in general: Control wells got either CEFX epitopes, HIV-1 Nef peptides, or no peptide at all. Study-level findings and limits: From a median of about 20 to 38, SARS-CoV-2-reactive clonotypes increased, though not significantly.

V lost 4 bases and J 0 bases, leaving 8 bases between the germline ends. The CDR3 is 13 residues long. Germline V gene sequence: CDR1 SGHNT, CDR2 YYREEE (reference sequence). As for treatment: roughly 10-day PBMC culture with coronavirus spike peptide pools or control peptides (ViraFEST assay). In the ViraFEST assay, peptide-pool expansion preceded TCR sequencing of expanded clonotypes. This clonotype appeared a few times. Antigen specificity is unknown. Scientists ran DNA taken from cultured CD4+ T cells through the Oncomine TCR Beta short-read assay for sequencing. From CD4+ T cells that had been cultured, genomic DNA was extracted. TCRdb re-analysed the PCR reads in MiXCR, keeping a single row per CDR3 protein. This table holds over 4,500 distinct CDR3 sequences, roughly 27% found once.

This TCR was sampled from a human donor who had recovered from COVID-19. The chain recombines TRBV5-4 with TRBJ2-7; no definite D call. The sample was CD4+ T cells from blood, cultured in vitro, taken after SARS-CoV-2 vaccination. The CDR3 region is CASSLEHSYEQYF. The CDR3 bases are TGTGCCAGCAGCCTAGAACACTCCTACGAGCAGTACTTC.